Only a few counts were recorded for the clone carrying this T cell receptor (beta chain). Its cognate antigen is unknown. Germline-derived CDR1 and CDR2 are DFQATT and SNEGSKA (reference sequence). The germline V and J ends were trimmed by 3 bases and 0 bases, with 12 bases remaining between them. The CDR3 has 14 residues. These data belong to a study of post-analysis software for immune sequencing data. Study-wide results and limits: Batch-matched samples strongly co-clustered by F measure. Compared with controls, patients showed significantly lower normalized Chao1 diversity. Relative to controls, patients had a handful of TRBV segments at higher frequency, with TRBV5-6, TRBV5-1 and TRBV20-1 among these.

cDNA libraries for TCR beta contained unique molecular identifiers. Around 460,000 cDNA molecules came from around 1 to 10 million T cells. TCRdb reprocessed the PCR reads with MiXCR, giving one entry per CDR3 protein. The table has roughly 730,000 distinct CDR3 sequences, around 27% seen once; the top ten hold 0.5% to 0.6%. Sequenced: blood. The sequence came from a girl aged 10-17 years with multiple sclerosis. The genes are TRBV20-1 and TRBJ2-7, with a weak D call TRBD2 (6 bases). This CDR3 is CSASLGGTSYEQYF. The CDR3, as DNA: TGCAGTGCTAGTTTGGGAGGAACCTCCTACGAGCAGTACTTC.